This T cell receptor beta chain emerged from a study of CD8 T cells in ankylosing spondylitis. General study points: Fewer than ten highly homologous variants made up a TCR beta motif that seemed to typify ankylosing spondylitis blood. The authors found the disease-linked clones to be CD8+ and relatively rare in peripheral blood.

The V gene lost 8 bases and the J gene lost 1 base, with 8 bases spanning the gap. CDR1 is MNHEY and CDR2 is SMNVEV in the germline V gene (reference sequence). The CDR3 is 12 residues long. This clonotype has ten or more counts. Its antigen is not known. 5'-RACE, quantitative and with molecular barcodes, yielded the TCR beta libraries. From the 5' RACE reads, TCRdb called clonotypes with MiXCR, one entry per CDR3 protein. The sample lists about 130,000 distinct CDR3 sequences, roughly 9% occurring once. This clonotype originated in a male donor with ankylosing spondylitis or in good health (not recorded which). Sequenced: blood, either unsorted or a sorted T cell fraction (not recorded which). J is TRBJ1-2 and V is TRBV27; unclear D gene. CDR3 amino acids: CASADSNYGYTF. As DNA, the CDR3 is TGTGCCAGCGCAGATAGTAACTATGGCTACACCTTC.